These 15 T cell receptor beta chains share one sample of origin, sequenced in a study of blood T cell repertoires in COVID-19. Profiled with immunoSEQ multiplex PCR; TCRdb holds only in-frame clones, not every one. The sample yields a few hundred thousand clones, 90% seen once. The sample taken for sequencing was PBMCs or T cells enriched from blood (not recorded which). These receptors all stem from a woman aged 18-35 years with acute COVID-19.

The J gene is TRBJ2-5, the V gene TRBV18, with 8 bases fitting TRBD1. Germline values: CDR1 KGHSH, CDR2 LQKENI. The CDR3 totals 13 residues. Trimming cost V 3 bases and J 3 bases; bases outside gene matches: 0. CDR3 amino acids: CASSPTGEETQYF. CDR3 nucleotide sequence: TGTGCCAGCTCACCGACAGGGGAAGAGACCCAGTACTTC.

The table lists this clone with a count of one. This chain connects TRBV27 to TRBJ1-3, with D uncertain. V lost 0 bases and J lost 4, with 7 bases in between. The CDR3 totals 14 residues. Looked up from germline, CDR1 is MNHEY and CDR2 is SMNVEV (reference sequence). CDR3 DNA: TGTGCCAGCAGTTTATCGCGGAGGGGAAACACCATATATTTT. Its protein is CASSLSRRGNTIYF.

The chain combines TRBV7-3 with TRBJ2-1; a weak D match, TRBD2 (6 bases). Per the germline V gene, CDR1 is SGHTA and CDR2 is FQGTGA. Trimming cost V 4 bases and J 0 bases, with 10 bases left between them. The CDR3 is 15 amino acids. The DNA for the CDR3 is TGTGCCAGCAGCTCCCTAGCGAGCTCCTACAATGAGCAGTTCTTC. This sequence encodes CASSSLASSYNEQFF.

The rearrangement uses TRBV27 and TRBJ2-3, with a possible D match to TRBD2 (7 bases). CDR3 size: 14 residues. The germline V gene encodes CDR1 MNHEY and CDR2 SMNVEV (reference sequence). The germline V and J ends were trimmed by 7 bases and 5 bases, with 16 bases remaining between them. The CDR3 DNA follows: TGTGCCAGCACCAGGGGAGGGAGGGGAGATACGCAGTATTTT. This sequence encodes CASTRGGRGDTQYF.

Only one count was recorded for this clone. V is TRBV5-6 and J is TRBJ2-7, with 9 bases lining up with TRBD2. V lost 3 bases and J lost 2; bases outside the gene matches: 12. The CDR3 runs to 17 residues. The V gene's germline CDR1 is SGHDT and CDR2 YYEEEE. The CDR3 spells CASSWAGLAGLTYEQYF. CDR3 coding DNA: TGTGCCAGCAGCTGGGCGGGGCTAGCGGGGCTGACCTACGAGCAGTACTTC. The full variable domain, completed using reference TRBV5-6 and TRBJ2-7, is DAGVTQSPTHLIKTRGQQVTLRCSPKSGHDTVSWYQQALGQGPQFIFQYYEEEERQRGNFPDRFSGHQFPNYSSELNVNALLLGDSALYLCASSWAGLAGLTYEQYFGPGTRLTVT.

The rearrangement uses TRBV28 and TRBJ2-7, with D perhaps TRBD1 (5 bases). This CDR3 contains 14 residues. Germline values: CDR1 MDHEN, CDR2 SYDVKM. The V end lost 2 bases, the J end lost 2 bases, and 10 bases lay between the germline ends. The CDR3 DNA sequence: TGTGCCAGCAGTTTAAGATGGGGCACCTACGAGCAGTACTTC. The encoded protein is CASSLRWGTYEQYF.

This clone was detected only a few times. V usage is TRBV7-9 and J usage is TRBJ1-4; 9 nucleotides agree with TRBD1. Germline V gene lookup returns CDR1 SEHNR and CDR2 FQNEAQ (reference sequence). The V gene end was trimmed by 4 bases and the J gene end by 3 bases; junction bases not matched to a gene: 12. The CDR3 runs to 18 residues. The CDR3 DNA reads TGTGCCAGCAGCTCGCCCGGGACAGGGTTGATCTCTAATGAAAAACTGTTTTTT. It specifies CASSSPGTGLISNEKLFF.

CDR3 DNA: TGTGCCAGCAGCCTAGCGGAGCATCAGCCCCAGCATTTT. This translates into CASSLAEHQPQHF. The rearrangement links TRBV14 to TRBJ1-5; D call uncertain. Trimming took 4 bases from V and 5 from J, leaving 9 bases between them. The CDR3 runs to 13 residues. CDR1 and CDR2 (germline): SGHDN, FVKESK.

This clone was seen once. The V call is TRBV24-1, the J call TRBJ1-5, with D perhaps matching TRBD1 (5 bases). V dropped 4 bases and J dropped 0 bases, with 15 bases sitting between them. The CDR3 contains 17 residues. Germline V gene sequence: CDR1 KGHDR, CDR2 SFDVKD. The CDR3 DNA reads TGTGCCACCAGTGACCCCTCGGACACCTATAGCAATCAGCCCCAGCATTTT. Translated, it gives CATSDPSDTYSNQPQHF.

This clone was seen once. The rearrangement links TRBV28 to TRBJ1-5, with 7 bases matching TRBD1. Per the germline V gene, CDR1 is MDHEN and CDR2 is SYDVKM. The trim removed 5 bases at V and 1 base at J, leaving 5 bases unmatched. This CDR3 is 15 amino acids long. The CDR3 DNA reads as TGTGCCAGCAGTGGGGACAGTGCAAGCAATCAGCCCCAGCATTTT. It yields the protein CASSGDSASNQPQHF.

The CDR3 protein is CASSARGSSYEQYF. CDR3 DNA sequence: TGTGCCAGCTCAGCCAGGGGGAGCTCCTACGAGCAGTACTTC. The chain recombines TRBV18 with TRBJ2-7; 7 bases are a match to TRBD1. The CDR3 contains 14 residues. The ends lost 5 bases at V and 0 bases at J; junction bases unmatched: 4. Germline assignment: CDR1 KGHSH and CDR2 LQKENI.

This rearrangement joins TRBV5-1 to TRBJ2-6, with D unresolved. CDR3 length: 13 residues. Trimming shortened V by 6 bases and J by 1 base, and 5 bases separated the two germline ends. Germline CDR1 SGHRS, CDR2 YFSETQ. The CDR3 DNA reads TGCGCCAGCACCCTTTCTGGGGCCAACGTCCTGACTTTC. Protein sequence: CASTLSGANVLTF.

This chain connects TRBV6-5 to TRBJ1-1; D is perhaps TRBD1 (6 bases). Trimming left V 4 bases short and J 0 bases short, with 9 bases between. The CDR3 spans 14 residues. The germline V gene has CDR1 MNHEY and CDR2 SVGAGI. Written as DNA, the CDR3 is TGTGCCAGCAGTTCTACAGGGTTGAACACTGAAGCTTTCTTT. It encodes CASSSTGLNTEAFF.

This clone was detected only a few times. Here the CDR3 reads CASGLSGEWKNFYTF. The CDR3 nucleotides are TGTGCCAGCGGACTTTCAGGGGAGTGGAAGAATTTCTACACCTTC. The chain uses TRBV27 and TRBJ1-2; tentatively, D is TRBD1 (6 bases). The CDR3 totals 15 residues. CDR1 is MNHEY, CDR2 SMNVEV, per germline (reference sequence). The V end was cut by 8 bases, the J end by 10 bases, with 26 bases between.

This sequence joins TRBV5-1 and TRBJ1-3, with 7 bases that match TRBD1. Per germline, CDR1 SGHRS and CDR2 YFSETQ. V trimming: 2 bases; J trimming: 2 bases; junction bases outside the gene matches: 4. The length of the CDR3 is 15 residues. The CDR3 sequence: CASSFQGQAGNTIYF. CDR3 nucleotides: TGCGCCAGCAGCTTTCAAGGACAGGCTGGAAACACCATATATTTT. The full variable domain, completed using reference TRBV5-1 and TRBJ1-3, is KAGVTQTPRYLIKTRGQQVTLSCSPISGHRSVSWYQQTPGQGLQFLFEYFSETQRNKGNFPGRFSGRQFSNSRSEMNVSTLELGDSALYLCASSFQGQAGNTIYFGEGSWLTVV.